Given below is one T cell receptor (beta chain) in context. What it binds is not known. This specimen comes from a study of post-analysis software for immune sequencing data. Overall study context: Relapsing-remitting, secondary progressive and progressive-relapsing forms made up the multiple sclerosis disease courses. Findings and caveats of the study: Four or five TRBV segments were significantly more frequent in patients than in controls. TRBV5-6, TRBV5-1 and TRBV20-1 were among these segments. People with multiple sclerosis had a significantly lower normalized Chao1 diversity than controls did.

Included in the TCR beta cDNA libraries were unique molecular identifiers. Once about 0.9 to 11 million T cells were used, roughly 490,000 cDNA molecules resulted. TCRdb reanalysed the PCR reads using MiXCR and keeps one entry per CDR3 protein. The sample lists 400,000 to 500,000 distinct CDR3 sequences; roughly 38% were seen once. Germline trimming cut 6 bases from V and 0 bases from J; bases unmatched to any gene: 7. CDR3 length equals 14 residues. CDR1 and CDR2 (germline): SQVTM, ANQGSEA. The chain employs TRBV29-1 and TRBJ1-1; TRBD1 agrees at 7 bases. This sequence was found in a girl aged 2 to 10 with multiple sclerosis. Material for sequencing was blood. CDR3 residues: CSVQPGTVNTEAFF. The DNA for the CDR3 is TGCAGCGTCCAGCCCGGGACAGTGAACACTGAAGCTTTCTTT.